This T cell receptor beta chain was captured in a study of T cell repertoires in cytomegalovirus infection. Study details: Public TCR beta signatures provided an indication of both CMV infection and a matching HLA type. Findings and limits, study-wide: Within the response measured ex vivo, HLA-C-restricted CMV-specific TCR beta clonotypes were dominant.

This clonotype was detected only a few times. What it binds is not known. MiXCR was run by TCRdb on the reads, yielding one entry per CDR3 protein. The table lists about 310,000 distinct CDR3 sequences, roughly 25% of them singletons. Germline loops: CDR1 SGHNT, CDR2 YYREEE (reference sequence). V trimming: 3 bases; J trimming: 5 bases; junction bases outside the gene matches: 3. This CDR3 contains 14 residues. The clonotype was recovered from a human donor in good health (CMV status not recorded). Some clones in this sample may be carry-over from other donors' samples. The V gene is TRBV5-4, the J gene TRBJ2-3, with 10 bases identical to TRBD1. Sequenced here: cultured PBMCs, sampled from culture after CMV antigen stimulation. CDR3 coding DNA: TGTGCCAGCAGCTGGGGACAGGGGCAAGATACGCAGTATTTT. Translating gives CASSWGQGQDTQYF.